This TCR beta chain is drawn from a study of blood T cells in healthy people across ages. The germline V and J ends were trimmed by 10 bases and 10 bases, with 17 bases remaining between them. Per germline, CDR1 ENHRY and CDR2 SYGVKD. This CDR3 has 12 residues. Next came a second PCR, run for about 7 to 12 cycles, which used a sample-barcoded 5' primer along with a J-beta primer mix. A 12-random-nucleotide template-switch adaptor tagged each cDNA molecule. TCRdb passed the 5' RACE reads through MiXCR, listing each CDR3 protein once. Of about 1.6 million distinct CDR3 sequences in the sample, 34% were seen once. The sample holds a few counts of this clonotype. Its cognate antigen is unknown. Study-level results: Higher diversity, along with more naive CD4+ cells, distinguished long-lived donors from aged donors. Because sorting was not performed, PBMCs prevented conclusive naive versus antigen-experienced comparison. Higher naive T cell percentage went strongly together with higher TCR beta diversity.

Sequenced input: blood. V gene TRBV10-3 combines with J gene TRBJ2-1; a possible D gene is TRBD1 (6 bases). The TCR was taken from a young woman in good health. Here the CDR3 reads CATGDEGREQFF. The DNA of the CDR3 is TGTGCCACAGGGGACGAAGGGCGGGAGCAGTTCTTC.